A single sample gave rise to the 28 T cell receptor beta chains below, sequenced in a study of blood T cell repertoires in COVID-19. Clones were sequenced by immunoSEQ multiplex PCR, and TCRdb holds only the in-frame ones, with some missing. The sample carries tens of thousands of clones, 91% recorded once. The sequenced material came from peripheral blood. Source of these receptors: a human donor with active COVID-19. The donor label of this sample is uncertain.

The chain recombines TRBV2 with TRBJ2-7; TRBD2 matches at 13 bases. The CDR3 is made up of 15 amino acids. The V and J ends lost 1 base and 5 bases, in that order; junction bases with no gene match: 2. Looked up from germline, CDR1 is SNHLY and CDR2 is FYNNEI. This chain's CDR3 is CASSEGTSGSHEQYF. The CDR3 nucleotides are TGTGCCAGCAGTGAAGGGACTAGCGGGAGCCACGAGCAGTACTTC.

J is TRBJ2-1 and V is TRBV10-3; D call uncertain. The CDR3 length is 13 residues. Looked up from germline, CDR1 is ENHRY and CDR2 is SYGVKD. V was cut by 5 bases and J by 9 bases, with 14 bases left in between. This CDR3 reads CAISPGLFSEQFF. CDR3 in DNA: TGTGCCATCAGTCCGGGTTTGTTTAGTGAGCAGTTCTTC.

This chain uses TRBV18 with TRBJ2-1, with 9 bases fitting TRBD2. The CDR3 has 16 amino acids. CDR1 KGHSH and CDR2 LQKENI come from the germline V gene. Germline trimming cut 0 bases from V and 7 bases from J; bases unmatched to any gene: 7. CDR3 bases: TGTGCCAGCTCACCACCGGCCCTAGCGGGACGGAATGAGCAGTTCTTC. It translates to CASSPPALAGRNEQFF.

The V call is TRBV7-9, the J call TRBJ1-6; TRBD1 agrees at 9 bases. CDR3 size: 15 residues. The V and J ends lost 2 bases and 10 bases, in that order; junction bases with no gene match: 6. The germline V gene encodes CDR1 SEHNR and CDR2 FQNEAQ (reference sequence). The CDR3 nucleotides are TGTGCCAGCAGCTTAAACGGACAGGGGCGATCACCCCTCCACTTT. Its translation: CASSLNGQGRSPLHF.

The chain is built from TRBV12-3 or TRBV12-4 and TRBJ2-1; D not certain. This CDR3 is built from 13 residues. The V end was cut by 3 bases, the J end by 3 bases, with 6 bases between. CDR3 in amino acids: CASSFEIYNEQFF. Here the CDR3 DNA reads TGTGCCAGCAGTTTCGAGATCTACAATGAGCAGTTCTTC.

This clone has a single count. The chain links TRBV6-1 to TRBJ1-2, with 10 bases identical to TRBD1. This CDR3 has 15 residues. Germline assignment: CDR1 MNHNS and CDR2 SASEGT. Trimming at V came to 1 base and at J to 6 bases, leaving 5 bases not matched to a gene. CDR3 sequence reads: CASSEGTGGGDGYTF. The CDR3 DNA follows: TGTGCCAGCAGTGAAGGGACAGGGGGTGGAGATGGCTACACCTTC.

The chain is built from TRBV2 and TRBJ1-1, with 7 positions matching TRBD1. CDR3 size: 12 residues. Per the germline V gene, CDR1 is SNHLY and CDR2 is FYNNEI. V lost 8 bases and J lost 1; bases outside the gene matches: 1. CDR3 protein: CASRTGNTEAFF. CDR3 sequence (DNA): TGTGCCAGCCGGACAGGGAACACTGAAGCTTTCTTT.

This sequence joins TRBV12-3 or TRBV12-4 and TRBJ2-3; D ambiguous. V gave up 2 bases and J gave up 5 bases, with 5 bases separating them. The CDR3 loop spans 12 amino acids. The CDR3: CASSLRGDTQYF. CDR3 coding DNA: TGTGCCAGCAGTTTACGAGGAGATACGCAGTATTTT.

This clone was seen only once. CDR3 amino acids: CASSSQRGSMNTEAFF. CDR3 sequence (DNA): TGTGCCAGCAGTTCTCAAAGGGGATCCATGAACACTGAAGCTTTCTTT. The rearrangement links TRBV6-5 to TRBJ1-1; D might be TRBD1 (5 bases). CDR1 MNHEY and CDR2 SVGAGI come from the germline V gene. V shed 4 bases and J shed 0 bases, with 15 bases lying between them. The CDR3 extends over 16 amino acids.

CDR3 nucleotide sequence: TGTGCCAGCAGCGTATTCGGGAGTATTTCCTACAATGAGCAGTTCTTC. Translated: CASSVFGSISYNEQFF. The chain has TRBV9 and TRBJ2-1, with D perhaps matching TRBD2 (6 bases). V lost 1 base to trimming and J lost 1 base, with 12 bases between them. The germline CDR1 and CDR2 sequences are SGDLS and YYNGEE. CDR3 length: 16 residues.

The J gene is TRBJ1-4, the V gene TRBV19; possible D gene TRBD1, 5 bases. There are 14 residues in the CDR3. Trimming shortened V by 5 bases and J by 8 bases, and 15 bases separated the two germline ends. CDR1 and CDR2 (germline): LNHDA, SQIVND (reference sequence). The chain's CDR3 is CASSGSGLIEKLFF. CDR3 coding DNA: TGTGCCAGTAGTGGTTCGGGACTCATAGAAAAACTGTTTTTT.

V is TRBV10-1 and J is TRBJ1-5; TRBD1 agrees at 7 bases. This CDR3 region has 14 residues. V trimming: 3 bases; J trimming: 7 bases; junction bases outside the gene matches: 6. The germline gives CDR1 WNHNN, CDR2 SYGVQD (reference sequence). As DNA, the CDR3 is TGCGCCAGCAGTGAAGGGGGCTTGGGGCAGCCCCAGCATTTT. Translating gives CASSEGGLGQPQHF.

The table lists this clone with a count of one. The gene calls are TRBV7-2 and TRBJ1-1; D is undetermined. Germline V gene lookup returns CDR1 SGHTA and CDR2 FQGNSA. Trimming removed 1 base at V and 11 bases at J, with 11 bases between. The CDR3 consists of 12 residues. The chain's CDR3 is CASSLVAPKAFF. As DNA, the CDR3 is TGTGCCAGCAGCTTAGTAGCACCTAAGGCTTTCTTT.

CDR3 region: CASRGSSGHRGYEQYF. The DNA of the CDR3 is TGTGCCAGCAGGGGATCGTCGGGACACCGAGGCTACGAGCAGTACTTC. The chain links TRBV13 to TRBJ2-7; weak D call: TRBD1 (6 bases). This CDR3 region has 16 residues. Trimming cost V 6 bases and J 3 bases, with 21 bases left between them. Germline CDR1 is PRHDT and CDR2 is FYEKMQ (reference sequence).

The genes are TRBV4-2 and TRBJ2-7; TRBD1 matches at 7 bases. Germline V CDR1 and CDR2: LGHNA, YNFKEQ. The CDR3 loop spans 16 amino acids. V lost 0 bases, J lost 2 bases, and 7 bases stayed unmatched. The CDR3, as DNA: TGTGCCAGCAGCCAAGAGGGTCCGGGACAGCCCTACGAGCAGTACTTC. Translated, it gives CASSQEGPGQPYEQYF.

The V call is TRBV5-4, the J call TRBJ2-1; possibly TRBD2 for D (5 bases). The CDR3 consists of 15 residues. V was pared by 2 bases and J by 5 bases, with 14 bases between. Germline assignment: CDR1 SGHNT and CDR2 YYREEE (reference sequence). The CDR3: CASSLGLLPDNEQFF. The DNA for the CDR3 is TGTGCCAGCAGCTTAGGACTTCTACCGGACAATGAGCAGTTCTTC.

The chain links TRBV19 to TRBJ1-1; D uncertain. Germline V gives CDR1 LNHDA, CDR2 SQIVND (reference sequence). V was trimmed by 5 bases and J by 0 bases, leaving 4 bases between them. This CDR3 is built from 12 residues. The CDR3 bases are TGTGCCAGTAGTTTCGTGAACACTGAAGCTTTCTTT. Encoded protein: CASSFVNTEAFF.

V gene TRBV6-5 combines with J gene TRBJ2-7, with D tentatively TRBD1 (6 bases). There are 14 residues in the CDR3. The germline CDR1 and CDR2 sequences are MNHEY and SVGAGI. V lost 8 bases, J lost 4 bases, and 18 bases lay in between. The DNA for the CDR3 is TGTGCCAGCCGGGAACAGGGTCTGGGTTACGAGCAGTACTTC. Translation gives CASREQGLGYEQYF.

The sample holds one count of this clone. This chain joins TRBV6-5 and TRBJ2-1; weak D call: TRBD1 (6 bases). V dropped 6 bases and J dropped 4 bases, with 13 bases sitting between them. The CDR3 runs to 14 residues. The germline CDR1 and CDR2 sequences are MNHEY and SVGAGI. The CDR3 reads CASSRGKGYNEQFF. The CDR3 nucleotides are TGTGCCAGCAGCAGGGGTAAGGGGTACAATGAGCAGTTCTTC.

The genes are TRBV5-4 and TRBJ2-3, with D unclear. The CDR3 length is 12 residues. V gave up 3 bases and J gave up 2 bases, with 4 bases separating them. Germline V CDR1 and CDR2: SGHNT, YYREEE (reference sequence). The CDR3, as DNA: TGTGCCAGCAGCTCCATCACAGATACGCAGTATTTT. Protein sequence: CASSSITDTQYF.

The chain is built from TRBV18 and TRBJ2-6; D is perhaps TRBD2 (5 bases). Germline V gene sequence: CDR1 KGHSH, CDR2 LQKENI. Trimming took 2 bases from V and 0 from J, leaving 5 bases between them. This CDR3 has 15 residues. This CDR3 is CASSPAGSGANVLTF. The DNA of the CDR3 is TGTGCCAGCTCACCAGCGGGCTCTGGGGCCAACGTCCTGACTTTC.

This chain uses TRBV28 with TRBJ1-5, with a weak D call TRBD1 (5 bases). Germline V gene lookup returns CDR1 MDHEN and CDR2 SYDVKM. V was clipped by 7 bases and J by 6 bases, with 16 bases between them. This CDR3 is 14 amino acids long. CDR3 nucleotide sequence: TGTGCCAGCACATCGGGGGAAACACGTCAGCCCCAGCATTTT. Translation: CASTSGETRQPQHF. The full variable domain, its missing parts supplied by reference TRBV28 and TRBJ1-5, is DVKVTQSSRYLVKRTGEKVFLECVQDMDHENMFWYRQDPGLGLRLIYFSYDVKMKEKGDIPEGYSVSREKKERFSLILESASTNQTSMYLCASTSGETRQPQHFGDGTRLSIL.

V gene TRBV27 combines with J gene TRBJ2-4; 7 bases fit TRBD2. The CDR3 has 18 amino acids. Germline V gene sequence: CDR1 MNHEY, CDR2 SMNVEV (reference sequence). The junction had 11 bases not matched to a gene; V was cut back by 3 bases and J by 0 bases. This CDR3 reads CASSFVRGGVLAKNIQYF. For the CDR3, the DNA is TGTGCCAGCAGTTTTGTGAGGGGAGGGGTCCTAGCCAAAAACATTCAGTACTTC.

The CDR3 nucleotides read TGTGCCAGCAGCTTAAGAGGACAGAGGAACACTGAAGCTTTCTTT. Its protein product is CASSLRGQRNTEAFF. The V and J genes are TRBV7-3 and TRBJ1-1; possibly TRBD1 for D (6 bases). The V gene's germline CDR1 is SGHTA and CDR2 FQGTGA. V dropped 1 base and J dropped 1 base, with 10 bases sitting between them. The length of the CDR3 is 15 residues. Based on the CDR3 plus reference TRBV7-3 and TRBJ1-1, the full variable domain is GAGVSQTPSNKVTEKGKYVELRCDPISGHTALYWYRQSLGQGPEFLIYFQGTGAADDSGLPNDRFFAVRPEGSVSTLKIQRTERGDSAVYLCASSLRGQRNTEAFFGQGTRLTVV.

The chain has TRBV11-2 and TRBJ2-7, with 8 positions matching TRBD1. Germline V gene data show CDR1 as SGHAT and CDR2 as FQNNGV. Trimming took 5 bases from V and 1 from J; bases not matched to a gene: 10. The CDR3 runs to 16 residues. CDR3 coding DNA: TGTGCCAGCAGCCCCCAGGGGGCGGCCACGTCCTACGAGCAGTACTTC. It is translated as CASSPQGAATSYEQYF.

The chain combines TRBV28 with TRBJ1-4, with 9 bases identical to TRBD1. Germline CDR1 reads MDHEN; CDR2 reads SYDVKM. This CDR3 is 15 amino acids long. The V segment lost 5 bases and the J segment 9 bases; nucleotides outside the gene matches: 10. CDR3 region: CASSDSGQGDQKLFF. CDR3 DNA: TGTGCCAGCAGTGACTCGGGACAGGGAGACCAAAAACTGTTTTTT.

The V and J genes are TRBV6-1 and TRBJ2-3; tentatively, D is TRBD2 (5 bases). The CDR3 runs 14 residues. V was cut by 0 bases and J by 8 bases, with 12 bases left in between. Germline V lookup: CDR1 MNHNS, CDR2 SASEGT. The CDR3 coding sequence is TGTGCCAGCAGTGAAGCGTTTTTAGGAGGTACGCAGTATTTT. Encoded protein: CASSEAFLGGTQYF.

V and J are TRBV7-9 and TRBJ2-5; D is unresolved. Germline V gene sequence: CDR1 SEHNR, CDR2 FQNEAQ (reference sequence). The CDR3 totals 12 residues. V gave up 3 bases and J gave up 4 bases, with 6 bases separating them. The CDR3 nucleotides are TGTGCCAGCAGCTTGGGCGCAGAGACCCAGTACTTC. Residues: CASSLGAETQYF.